The sequence of this T cell receptor (beta chain) was determined in a study of PD-1 blockade in classical Hodgkin lymphoma. Study-level findings and limits: A significant rise in TCR diversity by C4D1 was seen for CD4+ but not CD8+ cells.

In regard to this clone: The antigen remains unidentified.

Sequenced by immunoSEQ multiplex PCR; TCRdb stores in-frame clones only, minus some. The data hold about 36,000 clones, with more than 65% observed a single time. Every single patient, without exception, relapsed after autologous stem cell transplantation, and brentuximab vedotin exposure varied. The CDR3 runs 14 residues. Losses at the gene ends were 6 bases for V and 6 bases for J; bases not matched to a gene: 6. Germline-derived CDR1 and CDR2 are ENHRY and SYGVKD. V gene TRBV10-3 combines with J gene TRBJ1-5, with 9 positions matching TRBD1. The sample in question was peripheral blood mononuclear cells (PBMCs), obtained before the second cycle of nivolumab. This receptor was taken from a human donor with classical Hodgkin lymphoma. As DNA, the CDR3 is TGTGCCATCAGCGGACAGGGGCAAGGTCAGCCCCAGCATTTT. It codes for CAISGQGQGQPQHF.